Included here is one T cell receptor beta chain sequence, with context. These data come from a study of blood T cell repertoires in COVID-19. Overall study: PBMCs, B-cell-depleted T cells, or T cells provided the cDNA or gDNA that made up the material.

Under the authors' procedure: Counts of nucleated cells, estimated from reference gene primer amplification, were obtained. Assay used: immunoSEQ multiplex PCR; TCRdb lists only in-frame clones, some missing. Clone size and the V and J calls come from that table; the DNA yielded D and trimming. The sample contains roughly 51,000 clones, just over 90% of which appear only once. Trimming took 6 bases from V and 2 from J; bases not matched to a gene: 6. The germline CDR1 and CDR2 sequences are LNHDA and SQIVND (reference sequence). The CDR3 is 14 amino acids. The chain uses TRBV19 and TRBJ1-1, with 7 bases identical to TRBD1. The sequenced material came from peripheral blood. The sequence was obtained from a man in his sixties or seventies with acute or convalescent COVID-19. CDR3 DNA: TGTGCCAGTAGCTGGGACAGCATAAACACTGAAGCTTTCTTT. This codes for CASSWDSINTEAFF.